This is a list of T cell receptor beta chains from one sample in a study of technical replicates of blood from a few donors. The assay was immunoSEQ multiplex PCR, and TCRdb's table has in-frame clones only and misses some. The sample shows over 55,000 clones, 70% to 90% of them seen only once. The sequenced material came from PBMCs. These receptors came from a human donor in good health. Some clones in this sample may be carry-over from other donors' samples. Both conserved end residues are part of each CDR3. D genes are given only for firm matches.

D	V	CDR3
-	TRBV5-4	CASSLAGGSLVYEQYF
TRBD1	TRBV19	CASSPGQGRGDTQYF
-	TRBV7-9	CASSPEPDYGYTF
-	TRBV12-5	CASGRDTWTQPQHF
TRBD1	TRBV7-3	CASSSATGSEAFF
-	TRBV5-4	CASSLGGPYEQYF
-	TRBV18	CASSPSSESREAFF
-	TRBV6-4	CASSEQEGAQPQHF
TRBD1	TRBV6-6	CASSSPPGQPGNTIYF
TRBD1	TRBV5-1	CASTKPGQDTGELFF
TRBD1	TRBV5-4	CASSGTGALFGNTEAFF
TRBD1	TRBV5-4	CASSARQGVKGYGAFF
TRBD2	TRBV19	CASSIESSGRAYSYEQYF
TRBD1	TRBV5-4	CASTTGTGRETQYF
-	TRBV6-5	CASSLREQETQYF
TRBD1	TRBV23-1	CASSPWDSRNQPQHF
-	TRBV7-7	CASSRQENTEAFF
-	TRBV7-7	CASRLGQGGGETQYF
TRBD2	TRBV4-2	CASSQGAGGVYEQYF
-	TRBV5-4	CASSFFGGGTGELFF
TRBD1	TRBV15	CATSTRQGAGEKLFF
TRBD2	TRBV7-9	CASSPGTSGGFEQFF
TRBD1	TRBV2	CASSRDRQETQYF
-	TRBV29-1	CSVEGQEDTEAFF
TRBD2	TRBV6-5	CASTPLDGGRYTQYF
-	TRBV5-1	CASSSGAVSTNEKLFF
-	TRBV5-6	CASSLGFIHPSNNSPLHF
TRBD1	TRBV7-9	CASSQGLGQPSSYNSPLHF
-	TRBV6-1	CASSEGRSNTGELFF
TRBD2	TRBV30	CAWSGGLAGNNEQFF
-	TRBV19	CASSAPGASTEAFF
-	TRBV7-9	CASSLGSGDSSPLHF
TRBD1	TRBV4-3	CASSQDVAGGWGYTF
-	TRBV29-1	CSVVDLLEYEQFF
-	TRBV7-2	CASSLDGMNTEAFF
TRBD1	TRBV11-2	CASRGGESYEQYF
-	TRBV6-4	CASSDSRWDEQFF
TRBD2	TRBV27	CASSPVSGGRLTQFF
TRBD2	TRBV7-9	CASSLRPPPGLAGYEQYF